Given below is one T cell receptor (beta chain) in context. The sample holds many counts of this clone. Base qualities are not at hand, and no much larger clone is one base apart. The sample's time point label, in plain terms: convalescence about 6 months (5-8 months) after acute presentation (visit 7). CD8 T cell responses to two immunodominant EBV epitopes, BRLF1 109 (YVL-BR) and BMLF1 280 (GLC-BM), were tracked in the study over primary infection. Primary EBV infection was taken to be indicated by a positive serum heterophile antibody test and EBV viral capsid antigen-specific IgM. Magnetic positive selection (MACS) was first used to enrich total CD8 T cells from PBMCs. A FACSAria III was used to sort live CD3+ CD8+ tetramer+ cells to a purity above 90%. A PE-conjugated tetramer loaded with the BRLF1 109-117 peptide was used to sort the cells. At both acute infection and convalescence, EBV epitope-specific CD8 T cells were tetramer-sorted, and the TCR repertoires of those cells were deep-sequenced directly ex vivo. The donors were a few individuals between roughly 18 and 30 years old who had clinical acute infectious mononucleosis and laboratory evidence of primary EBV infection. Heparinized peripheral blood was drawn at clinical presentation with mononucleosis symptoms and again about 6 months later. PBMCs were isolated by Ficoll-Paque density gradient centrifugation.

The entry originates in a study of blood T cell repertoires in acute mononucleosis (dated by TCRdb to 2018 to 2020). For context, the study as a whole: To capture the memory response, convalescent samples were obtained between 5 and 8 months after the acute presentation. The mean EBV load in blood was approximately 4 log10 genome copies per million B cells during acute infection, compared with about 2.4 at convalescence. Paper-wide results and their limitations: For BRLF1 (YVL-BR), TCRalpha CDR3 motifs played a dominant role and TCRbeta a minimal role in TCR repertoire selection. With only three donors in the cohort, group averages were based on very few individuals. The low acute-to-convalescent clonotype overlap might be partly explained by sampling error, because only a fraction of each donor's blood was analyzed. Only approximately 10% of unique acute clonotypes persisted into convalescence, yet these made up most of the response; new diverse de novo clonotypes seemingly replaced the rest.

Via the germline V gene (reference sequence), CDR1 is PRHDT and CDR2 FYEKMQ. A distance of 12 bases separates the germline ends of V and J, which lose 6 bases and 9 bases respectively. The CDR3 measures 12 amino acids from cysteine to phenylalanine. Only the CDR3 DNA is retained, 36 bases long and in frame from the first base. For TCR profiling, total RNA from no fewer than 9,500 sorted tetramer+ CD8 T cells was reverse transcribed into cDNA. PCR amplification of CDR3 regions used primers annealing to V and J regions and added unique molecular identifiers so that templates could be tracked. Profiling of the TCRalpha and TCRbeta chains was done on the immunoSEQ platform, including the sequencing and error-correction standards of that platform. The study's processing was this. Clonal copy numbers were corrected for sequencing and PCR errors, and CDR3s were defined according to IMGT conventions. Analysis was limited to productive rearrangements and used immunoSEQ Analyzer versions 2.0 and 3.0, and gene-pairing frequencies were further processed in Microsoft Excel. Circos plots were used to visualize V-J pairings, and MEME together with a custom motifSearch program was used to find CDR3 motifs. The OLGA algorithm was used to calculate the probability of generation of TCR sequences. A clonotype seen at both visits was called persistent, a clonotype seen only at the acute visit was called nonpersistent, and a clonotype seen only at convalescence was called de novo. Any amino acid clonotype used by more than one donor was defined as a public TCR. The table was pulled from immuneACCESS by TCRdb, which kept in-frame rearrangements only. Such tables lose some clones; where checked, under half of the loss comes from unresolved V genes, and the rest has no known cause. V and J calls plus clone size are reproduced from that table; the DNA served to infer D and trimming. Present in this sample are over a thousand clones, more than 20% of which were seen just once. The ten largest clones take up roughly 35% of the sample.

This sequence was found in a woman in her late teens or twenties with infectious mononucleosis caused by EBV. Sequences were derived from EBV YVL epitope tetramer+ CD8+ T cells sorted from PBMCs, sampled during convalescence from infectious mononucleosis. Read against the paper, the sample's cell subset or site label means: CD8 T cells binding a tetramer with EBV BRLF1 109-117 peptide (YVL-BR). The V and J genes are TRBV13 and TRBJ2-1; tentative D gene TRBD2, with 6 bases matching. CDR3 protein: CASSPMGGEQFF. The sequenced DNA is TGTGCCAGCAGTCCCATGGGGGGTGAGCAGTTCTTC.